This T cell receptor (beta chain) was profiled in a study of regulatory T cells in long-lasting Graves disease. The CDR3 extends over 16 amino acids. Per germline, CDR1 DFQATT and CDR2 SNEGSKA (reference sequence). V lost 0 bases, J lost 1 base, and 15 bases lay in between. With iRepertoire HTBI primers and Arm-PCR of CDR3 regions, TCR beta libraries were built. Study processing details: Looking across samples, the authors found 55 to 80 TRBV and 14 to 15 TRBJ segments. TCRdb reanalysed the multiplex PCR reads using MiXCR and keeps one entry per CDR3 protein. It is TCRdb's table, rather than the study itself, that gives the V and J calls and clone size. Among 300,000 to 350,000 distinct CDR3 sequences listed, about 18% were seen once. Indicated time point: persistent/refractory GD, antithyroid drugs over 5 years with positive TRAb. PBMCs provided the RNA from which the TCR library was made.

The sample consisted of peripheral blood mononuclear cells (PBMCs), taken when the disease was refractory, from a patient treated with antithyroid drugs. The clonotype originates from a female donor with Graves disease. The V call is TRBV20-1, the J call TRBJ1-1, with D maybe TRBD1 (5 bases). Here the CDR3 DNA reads TGCAGTGCTAGAGAGGTATGGGGCAACCGGAACACTGAAGCTTTCTTT. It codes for CSAREVWGNRNTEAFF.